This T cell receptor beta chain was documented in a study of shared clonotypes between healthy human individuals. The CDR3 consists of 17 residues. Per germline, CDR1 LNHNV and CDR2 YYDKDF (reference sequence). Trimming at V came to 1 base and at J to 3 bases, leaving 8 bases not matched to a gene. Data came from immunoSEQ multiplex PCR; TCRdb stores just in-frame clones and leaves some out. The sample has 450,000 or so clones, approximately 71% seen once; the top ten hold around 12%. This chain uses TRBV15 with TRBJ2-7; the match to TRBD2 covers 11 bases. Sequences were obtained from PBMCs. This clonotype was sampled from a woman in her 40s in good health. Some clones in this sample may be carry-over from other donors' samples. This CDR3 reads CATSRAPPSGRLYEQYF. CDR3 nucleotide sequence: TGTGCCACCAGCAGAGCTCCTCCTAGCGGGAGGCTCTACGAGCAGTACTTC.